The 3 T cell receptor beta chains in this list originate from one sample, sequenced in a study of blood T cells in healthy people across ages. A J-beta primer mix and a sample-barcoded 5' primer were used in a second PCR of roughly 7 to 12 cycles. TCRdb called the 5' RACE reads again in MiXCR, with one record for every CDR3 protein. The sample lists about 840,000 distinct CDR3 sequences; under 35% were seen once. This sample also belongs to another study, concerning T cells of mothers and their children.

Sequences were obtained from blood. The source of these receptors is a woman in her forties in good health.

This clonotype was seen a handful of times. The rearrangement links TRBV27 to TRBJ2-2; D not certain. In germline, CDR1 is MNHEY, CDR2 SMNVEV (reference sequence). Trimming took 2 bases from V and 2 from J, leaving 9 bases between them. CDR3 length: 15 residues. Here the CDR3 DNA reads TGTGCCAGCAGTTTAGGACGCTCCAACACCGGGGAGCTGTTTTTT. It specifies CASSLGRSNTGELFF.

Comment on this clonotype: A much larger clone differs from this one at a single base, so this may be a read error. V usage is TRBV28 and J usage is TRBJ2-5; D is ambiguous. V lost 6 bases to trimming and J lost 1 base, with 12 bases between them. Germline CDR1 and CDR2: MDHEN and SYDVKM. The CDR3 is 14 amino acids. CDR3 bases: TGTGCCAGCAGGTCAACGGACGGCCAAGAGACCCAGTACTTC. Protein: CASRSTDGQETQYF.

This clonotype was detected many times. The chain carries TRBV9 and TRBJ1-2; D might be TRBD1 (5 bases). V shed 6 bases and J shed 4 bases, with 19 bases lying between them. Germline V lookup: CDR1 SGDLS, CDR2 YYNGEE. The CDR3 spans 15 residues. As DNA, the CDR3 is TGTGCCAGCAACCGGGACCACGACATTACCTATGGCTACACCTTC. Its protein product is CASNRDHDITYGYTF. The variable domain in full, completed from reference TRBV9 and TRBJ1-2, reads DSGVTQTPKHLITATGQRVTLRCSPRSGDLSVYWYQQSLDQGLQFLIQYYNGEERAKGNILERFSAQQFPDLHSELNLSSLELGDSALYFCASNRDHDITYGYTFGSGTRLTVV.